The subject of this entry is one T cell receptor beta chain. This record comes from a study of OX40 agonist ivuxolimab in advanced cancers. The overall study: Intravenous ivuxolimab at 0.01 to 10 mg/kg was given to patients every 2 weeks. Two patients with cutaneous melanoma and one with hepatocellular carcinoma, three in total, showed partial responses. The dose-escalation cohort had hepatocellular carcinoma, melanoma, renal cell or head and neck cancer.

Germline values: CDR1 SEHNR, CDR2 FQNEAQ (reference sequence). Trimming stripped 5 bases from V and 2 bases from J, with 16 bases between. This CDR3 region has 15 residues. Data came from immunoSEQ multiplex PCR; TCRdb stores just in-frame clones and leaves some out. Of about 62,000 clones in the sample, 79% were seen once. This clonotype originated in an adult with an advanced solid tumor such as melanoma, head and neck, liver or kidney cancer. The specimen was CD4+ or CD8+ T cells sorted from blood, collected in a trial of the OX40 agonist ivuxolimab. The gene calls are TRBV7-9 and TRBJ2-7; no reliable D call. CDR3 sequence reads: CASSPSLEKAYEQYF. DNA for the CDR3: TGTGCCAGCAGCCCATCCCTCGAGAAGGCCTACGAGCAGTACTTC.